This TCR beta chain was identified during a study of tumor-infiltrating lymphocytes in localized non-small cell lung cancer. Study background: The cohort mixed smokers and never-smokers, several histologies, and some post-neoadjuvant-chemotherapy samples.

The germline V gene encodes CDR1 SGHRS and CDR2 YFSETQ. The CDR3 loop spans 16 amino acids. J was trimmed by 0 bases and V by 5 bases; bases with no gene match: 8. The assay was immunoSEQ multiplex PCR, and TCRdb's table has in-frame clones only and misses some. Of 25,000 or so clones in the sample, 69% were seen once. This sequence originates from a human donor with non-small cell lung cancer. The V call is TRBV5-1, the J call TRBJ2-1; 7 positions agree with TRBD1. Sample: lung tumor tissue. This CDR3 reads CASSTSTGSSYNEQFF. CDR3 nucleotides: TGCGCCAGCAGTACCTCGACAGGGAGCTCCTACAATGAGCAGTTCTTC.